This passage covers 15 T cell receptor beta chains from one sample sequenced in a study of blood T cell repertoires in COVID-19. Produced via immunoSEQ multiplex PCR; TCRdb's table is partial and in-frame only. This table has 35,000 to 45,000 clones, approximately 80% appearing once. Sequences were obtained from peripheral blood. These receptors all stem from a man aged 60 to 69 with active COVID-19.

CDR3 nucleotide sequence: TGTGCCAGCAGCACAGGAGGGGTATACGAGCAGTACTTC. Translation gives CASSTGGVYEQYF. The chain joins TRBV3-1 (or the pseudogene TRBV3-2) to TRBJ2-7; D is possibly TRBD2 (6 bases). This CDR3 has 13 residues. Trimming pared 5 bases from V and 4 bases from J, leaving 12 bases between. Germline lookup yields CDR1 LGHDT and CDR2 YNNKEL (reference sequence).

The V call is TRBV6-5, the J call TRBJ2-2; D may be TRBD2 (5 bases). The ends were cut back, 6 bases at V and 1 base at J, with 9 bases in the middle. Germline V lookup: CDR1 MNHEY, CDR2 SVGAGI. This CDR3 region has 14 residues. This CDR3 is CASRPSGNTGELFF. The CDR3 DNA follows: TGTGCCAGCAGACCCAGCGGGAACACCGGGGAGCTGTTTTTT.

The chain employs TRBV5-8 and TRBJ1-5; possibly TRBD1 for D (5 bases). V dropped 4 bases and J dropped 9 bases, with 20 bases sitting between them. CDR1 is SGHTS, CDR2 YDEGEE, per germline. The CDR3 is 15 residues long. CDR3 DNA: TGTGCCAGCAGCCCGGGGCAGGGAGGGGCATCGCCCCAGCATTTT. It yields the protein CASSPGQGGASPQHF.

This clone has only one observation. The chain combines TRBV4-3 with TRBJ2-7; TRBD2 matches at 9 bases. The V and J ends lost 0 bases and 7 bases, in that order; junction bases with no gene match: 13. The CDR3 is made up of 17 amino acids. Looked up from germline, CDR1 is LGHNA and CDR2 is YSLEER. The CDR3 sequence: CASSQEGPSGVRREQYF. CDR3 in DNA: TGCGCCAGCAGCCAAGAAGGTCCTAGCGGGGTCCGGAGGGAGCAGTACTTC.

The chain employs TRBV18 and TRBJ1-5; 7 positions agree with TRBD1. After removal of 6 bases from V and 4 bases from J, the junction contained 3 bases not matched to a gene. Germline-derived CDR1 and CDR2 are KGHSH and LQKENI. The CDR3 length is 13 residues. This chain's CDR3 is CASSEGANQPQHF. Written as DNA, the CDR3 is TGTGCCAGCTCCGAGGGGGCAAATCAGCCCCAGCATTTT.

This chain joins TRBV7-9 and TRBJ1-1; 8 nucleotides line up with TRBD1. CDR1 SEHNR and CDR2 FQNEAQ come from the germline V gene (reference sequence). Trimming removed 1 base from V and 6 bases from J; junction bases left unmatched: 1. The CDR3 totals 13 residues. The CDR3 DNA sequence: TGTGCCAGCAGCTTAGGGGGACAGGCTGAAGCTTTCTTT. Translating gives CASSLGGQAEAFF.

This chain connects TRBV4-3 to TRBJ2-6; 9 positions agree with TRBD2. The CDR3 runs to 17 residues. J lost 1 base, V lost 0 bases, and 1 base had no gene match. Germline CDR1 LGHNA, CDR2 YSLEER. DNA of the CDR3: TGCGCCAGCAGCCAAGAAGCGGGAGGATCTGGGGCCAACGTCCTGACTTTC. Protein product: CASSQEAGGSGANVLTF.

The chain carries TRBV30 and TRBJ2-5; 8 positions agree with TRBD1. After removal of 1 base from V and 7 bases from J, the junction contained 14 bases not matched to a gene. The length of the CDR3 is 16 residues. CDR1 is GTSNPN and CDR2 is SVGIG in the germline V gene (reference sequence). CDR3 sequence reads: CAWSETRNRGFWTQYF. The CDR3 DNA follows: TGTGCCTGGAGTGAAACGCGGAACAGGGGGTTTTGGACCCAGTACTTC.

This chain connects TRBV4-1 to TRBJ2-5, with 9 bases that match TRBD2. CDR1 and CDR2 (germline): MGHRA, YSYEKL. CDR3 length: 16 residues. V was clipped by 4 bases and J by 2 bases; unmatched bases: 8. The CDR3 nucleotides are TGCGCCAGCAGCCCCCAAGGGCTAGCGGGACAAGAGACCCAGTACTTC. As protein: CASSPQGLAGQETQYF.

The rearrangement joins TRBV6-2 or TRBV6-3 to TRBJ2-7; TRBD2 matches 9 bases. Germline CDR1 reads MNHEY; CDR2 reads SVGEGT. V was pared by 7 bases and J by 3 bases, with 4 bases of the junction left unmatched. This CDR3 has 13 residues. CDR3 amino acids: CASTPSGVYEQYF. CDR3 bases: TGTGCCAGCACCCCTAGCGGGGTCTACGAGCAGTACTTC.

V is TRBV28 and J is TRBJ1-1; possibly TRBD1 for D (6 bases). This CDR3 contains 13 residues. V gave up 6 bases and J gave up 3 bases, with 11 bases separating them. Germline CDR1 is MDHEN and CDR2 is SYDVKM. CDR3 protein: CASSPYRDTEAFF. Written as DNA, the CDR3 is TGTGCCAGCAGCCCATACAGGGACACTGAAGCTTTCTTT.

The V and J genes are TRBV28 and TRBJ2-1; 7 positions match TRBD1. Germline V lookup: CDR1 MDHEN, CDR2 SYDVKM. V gave up 8 bases and J gave up 0 bases; unmatched junction bases: 10. CDR3 length equals 16 residues. CDR3: CASGRRDRLSYNEQFF. Written as DNA, the CDR3 is TGTGCCAGCGGCCGACGGGACAGACTCTCCTACAATGAGCAGTTCTTC.

The CDR3 nucleotides are TGCGCCAGCAGCTTGGAGGCAGGGAATTCACCCCTCCACTTT. It encodes CASSLEAGNSPLHF. The chain has TRBV5-1 and TRBJ1-6, with TRBD1 as a possible D gene (5 bases). There are 14 residues in the CDR3. V lost 0 bases to trimming and J lost 7 bases, with 8 bases between them. Germline values: CDR1 SGHRS, CDR2 YFSETQ.

The chain uses TRBV7-2 and TRBJ2-4; 9 positions agree with TRBD1. V dropped 4 bases and J dropped 8; count of bases not matched to a gene: 9. Germline CDR1 SGHTA, CDR2 FQGNSA. This CDR3 comprises 15 residues. CDR3 DNA sequence: TGTGCCAGCAGCTGGGGACAGGGCAACCACGACATTCAGTACTTC. As protein: CASSWGQGNHDIQYF.

The chain links TRBV9 to TRBJ1-1; 8 nucleotides match TRBD1. There are 15 residues in the CDR3. V lost 4 bases and J lost 1; bases outside the gene matches: 6. Germline values: CDR1 SGDLS, CDR2 YYNGEE. CDR3 bases: TGTGCCAGCAGCTCCCCGGGACAGGAGAACACTGAAGCTTTCTTT. It codes for CASSSPGQENTEAFF.